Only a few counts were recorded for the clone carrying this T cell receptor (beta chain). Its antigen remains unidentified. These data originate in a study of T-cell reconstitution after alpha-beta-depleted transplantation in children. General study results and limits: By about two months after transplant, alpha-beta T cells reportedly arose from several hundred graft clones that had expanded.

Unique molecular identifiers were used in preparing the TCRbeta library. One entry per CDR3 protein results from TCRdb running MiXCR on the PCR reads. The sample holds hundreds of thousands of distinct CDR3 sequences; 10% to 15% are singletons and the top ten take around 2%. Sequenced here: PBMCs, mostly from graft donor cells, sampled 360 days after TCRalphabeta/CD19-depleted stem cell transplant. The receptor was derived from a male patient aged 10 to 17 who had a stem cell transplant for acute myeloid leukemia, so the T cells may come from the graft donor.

The CDR3 reads CASSPGTSGSSTYNEQFF. The DNA for the CDR3 is TGTGCCAGCAGCCCTGGGACTAGCGGGAGTTCCACCTACAATGAGCAGTTCTTC. The chain recombines TRBV6-1 with TRBJ2-1; 14 nucleotides match TRBD2. The CDR3 covers 18 residues. The V gene end was trimmed by 6 bases and the J gene end by 2 bases; junction bases not matched to a gene: 9. Germline loops: CDR1 MNHNS, CDR2 SASEGT.